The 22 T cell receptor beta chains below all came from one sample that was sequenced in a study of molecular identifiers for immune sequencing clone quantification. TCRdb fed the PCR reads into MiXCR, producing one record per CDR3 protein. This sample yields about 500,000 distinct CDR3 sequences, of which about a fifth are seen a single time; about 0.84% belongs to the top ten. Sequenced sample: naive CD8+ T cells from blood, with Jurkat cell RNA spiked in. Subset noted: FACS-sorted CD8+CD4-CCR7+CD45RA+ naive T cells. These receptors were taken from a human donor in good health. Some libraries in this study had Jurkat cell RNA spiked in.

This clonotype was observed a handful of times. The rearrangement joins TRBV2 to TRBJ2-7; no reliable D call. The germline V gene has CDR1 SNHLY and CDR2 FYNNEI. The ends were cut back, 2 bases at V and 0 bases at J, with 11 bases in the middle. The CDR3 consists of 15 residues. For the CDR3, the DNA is TGTGCCAGCAGTGAAATGCCCGGTAGCTCCTACGAGCAGTACTTC. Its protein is CASSEMPGSSYEQYF.

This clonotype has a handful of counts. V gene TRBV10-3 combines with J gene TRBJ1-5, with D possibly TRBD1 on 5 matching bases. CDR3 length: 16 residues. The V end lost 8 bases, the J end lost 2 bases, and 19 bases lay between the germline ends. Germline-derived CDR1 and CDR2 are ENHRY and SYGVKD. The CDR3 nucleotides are TGTGCCATCTGGTTGGGGGTTCAGTGGTGCAATCAGCCCCAGCATTTT. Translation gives CAIWLGVQWCNQPQHF.

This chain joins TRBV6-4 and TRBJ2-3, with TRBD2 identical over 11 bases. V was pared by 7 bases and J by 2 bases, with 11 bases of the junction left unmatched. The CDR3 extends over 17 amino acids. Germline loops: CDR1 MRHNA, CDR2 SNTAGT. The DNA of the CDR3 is TGTGCCAGCACTAGCGGGAGGCCTCCTATTTTCACAGATACGCAGTATTTT. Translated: CASTSGRPPIFTDTQYF.

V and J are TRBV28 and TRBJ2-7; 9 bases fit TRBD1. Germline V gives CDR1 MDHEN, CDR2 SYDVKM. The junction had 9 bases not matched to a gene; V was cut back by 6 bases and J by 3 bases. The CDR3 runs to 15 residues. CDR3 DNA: TGTGCCAGCAGGACCGGGACAGGGACTCTCTACGAGCAGTACTTC. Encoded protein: CASRTGTGTLYEQYF.

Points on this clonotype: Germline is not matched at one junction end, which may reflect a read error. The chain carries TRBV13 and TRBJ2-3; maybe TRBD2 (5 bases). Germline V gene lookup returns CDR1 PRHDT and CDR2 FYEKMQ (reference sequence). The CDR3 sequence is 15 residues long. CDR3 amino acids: CASSSRSASTDAQYF. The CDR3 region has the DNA TGTGCCAGCAGCTCAAGAAGTGCTAGCACAGATGCGCAGTATTTT.

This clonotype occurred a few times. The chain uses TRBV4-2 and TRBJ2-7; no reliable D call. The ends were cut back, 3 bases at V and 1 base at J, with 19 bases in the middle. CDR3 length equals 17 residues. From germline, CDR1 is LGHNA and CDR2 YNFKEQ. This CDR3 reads CASSQSIVQPLSYEQYF. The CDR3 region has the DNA TGTGCCAGCAGCCAGTCCATCGTACAGCCCTTATCCTACGAGCAGTACTTC.

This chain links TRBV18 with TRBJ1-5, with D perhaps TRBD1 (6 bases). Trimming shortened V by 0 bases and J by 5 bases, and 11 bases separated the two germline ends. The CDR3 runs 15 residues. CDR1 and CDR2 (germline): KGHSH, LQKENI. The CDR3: CASSPPGTGHQPQHF. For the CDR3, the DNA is TGTGCCAGCTCACCACCGGGAACAGGGCATCAGCCCCAGCATTTT.

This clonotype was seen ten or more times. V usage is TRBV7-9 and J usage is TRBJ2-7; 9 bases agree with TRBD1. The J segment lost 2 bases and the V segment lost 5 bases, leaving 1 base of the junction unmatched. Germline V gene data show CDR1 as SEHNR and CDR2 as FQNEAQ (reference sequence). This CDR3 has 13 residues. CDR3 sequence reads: CASSGQGTYEQYF. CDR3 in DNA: TGTGCCAGCAGCGGACAGGGGACCTACGAGCAGTACTTC.

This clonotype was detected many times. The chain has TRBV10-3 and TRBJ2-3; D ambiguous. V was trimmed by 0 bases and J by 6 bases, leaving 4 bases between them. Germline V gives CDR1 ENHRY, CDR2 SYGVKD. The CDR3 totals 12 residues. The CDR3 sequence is CAISESGDTQYF. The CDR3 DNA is TGTGCCATCAGTGAGTCGGGGGATACGCAGTATTTT.

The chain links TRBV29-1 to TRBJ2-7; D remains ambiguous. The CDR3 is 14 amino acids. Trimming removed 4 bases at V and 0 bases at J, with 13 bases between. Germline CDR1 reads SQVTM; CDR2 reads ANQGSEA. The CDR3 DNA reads TGCAGCGTTGCGTTTCGCCAGAGCTCCTACGAGCAGTACTTC. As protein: CSVAFRQSSYEQYF.

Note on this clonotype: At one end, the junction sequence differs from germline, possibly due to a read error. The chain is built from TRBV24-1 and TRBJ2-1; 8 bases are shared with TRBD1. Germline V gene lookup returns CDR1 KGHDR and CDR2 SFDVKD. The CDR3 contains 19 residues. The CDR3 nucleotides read TGTGCCACCAGTGATTCCCTGGGTTTCGGACAGGGCCCCTACAATGAGCAGTCCTTC. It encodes CATSDSLGFGQGPYNEQSF.

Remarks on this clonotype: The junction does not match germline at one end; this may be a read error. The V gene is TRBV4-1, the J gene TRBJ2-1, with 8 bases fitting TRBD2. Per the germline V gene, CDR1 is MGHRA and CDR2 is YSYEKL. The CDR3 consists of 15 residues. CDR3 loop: CASSPRGAVHHEQLF. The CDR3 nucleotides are TGCGCCAGCAGCCCGCGGGGGGCAGTCCACCATGAGCAGCTCTTC.

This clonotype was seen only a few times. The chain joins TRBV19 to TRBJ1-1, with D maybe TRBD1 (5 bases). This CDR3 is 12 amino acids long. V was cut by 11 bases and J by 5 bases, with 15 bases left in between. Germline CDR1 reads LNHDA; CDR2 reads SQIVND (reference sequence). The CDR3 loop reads CASNQGSTEAFF. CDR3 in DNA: TGTGCCTCAAACCAGGGTAGTACTGAAGCTTTCTTT.

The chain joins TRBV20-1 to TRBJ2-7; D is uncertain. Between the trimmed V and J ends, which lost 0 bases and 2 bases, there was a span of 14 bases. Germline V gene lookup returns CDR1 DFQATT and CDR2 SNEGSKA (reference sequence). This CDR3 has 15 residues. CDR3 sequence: CSARDIQPLTYEQYF. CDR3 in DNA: TGCAGTGCTAGAGATATCCAGCCGTTAACCTACGAGCAGTACTTC.

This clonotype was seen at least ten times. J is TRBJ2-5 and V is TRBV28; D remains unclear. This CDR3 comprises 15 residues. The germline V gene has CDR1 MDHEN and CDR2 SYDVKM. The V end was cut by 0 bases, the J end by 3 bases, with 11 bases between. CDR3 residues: CASSLWFTPKETQYF. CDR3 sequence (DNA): TGTGCCAGCAGTTTATGGTTCACCCCCAAAGAGACCCAGTACTTC.

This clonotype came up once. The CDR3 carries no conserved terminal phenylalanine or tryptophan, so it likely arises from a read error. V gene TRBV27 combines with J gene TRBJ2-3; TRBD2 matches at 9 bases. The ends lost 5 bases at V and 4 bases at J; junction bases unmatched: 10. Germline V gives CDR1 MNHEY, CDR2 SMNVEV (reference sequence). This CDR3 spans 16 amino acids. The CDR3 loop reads CASSRRLSGSPDTQYY. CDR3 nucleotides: TGTGCCAGCAGTCGCCGCCTTAGCGGGAGTCCAGATACGCAGTATTAT.

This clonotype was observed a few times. CDR3 in amino acids: CASSRAATGGTYEKLFF. The CDR3 DNA reads as TGCGCCAGCAGCCGGGCCGCTACAGGGGGTACTTATGAAAAACTGTTTTTT. The chain combines TRBV5-1 with TRBJ1-4, with TRBD1 identical over 8 bases. The ends lost 4 bases at V and 6 bases at J; junction bases unmatched: 14. The CDR3 has 17 residues. Germline V lookup: CDR1 SGHRS, CDR2 YFSETQ.

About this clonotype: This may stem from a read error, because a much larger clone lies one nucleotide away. In nucleotides, the CDR3 is TGTGCCAGCAGCTCTTACCCTGGCGGGGGGAGGGCAGATACGCAGTATTTT. Translated: CASSSYPGGGRADTQYF. The rearrangement links TRBV11-2 to TRBJ2-3; 8 nucleotides align to TRBD2. CDR3 size: 17 residues. V was pared by 4 bases and J by 4 bases, with 13 bases of the junction left unmatched. Per germline, CDR1 SGHAT and CDR2 FQNNGV. Variable domain in full (rest from reference TRBV11-2 and TRBJ2-3): EAGVAQSPRYKIIEKRQSVAFWCNPISGHATLYWYQQILGQGPKLLIQFQNNGVVDDSQLPKDRFSAERLKGVDSTLKIQPAKLEDSAVYLCASSSYPGGGRADTQYFGPGTRLTVL.

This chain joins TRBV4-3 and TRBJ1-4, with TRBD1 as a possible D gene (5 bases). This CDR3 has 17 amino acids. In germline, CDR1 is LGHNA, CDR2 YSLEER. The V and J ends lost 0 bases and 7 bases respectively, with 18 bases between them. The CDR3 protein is CASSQDPAGLLGEKLFF. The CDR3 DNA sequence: TGCGCCAGCAGCCAAGACCCCGCAGGGCTCTTAGGTGAAAAACTGTTTTTT.

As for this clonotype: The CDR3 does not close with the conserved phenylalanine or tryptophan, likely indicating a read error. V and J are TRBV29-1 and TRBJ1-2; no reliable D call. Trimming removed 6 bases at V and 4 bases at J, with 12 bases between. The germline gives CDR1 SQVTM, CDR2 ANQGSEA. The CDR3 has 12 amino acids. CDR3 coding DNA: TGCAGCGTCGGCGGTGAGGGCTATGGCTACACCCTC. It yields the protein CSVGGEGYGYTL.

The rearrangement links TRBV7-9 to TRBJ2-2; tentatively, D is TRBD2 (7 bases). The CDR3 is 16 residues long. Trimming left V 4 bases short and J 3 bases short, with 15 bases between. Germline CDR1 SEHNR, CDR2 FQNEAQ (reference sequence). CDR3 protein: CASSSGGGPYTGELFF. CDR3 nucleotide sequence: TGTGCCAGCAGCTCAGGCGGGGGCCCCTACACCGGGGAGCTGTTTTTT. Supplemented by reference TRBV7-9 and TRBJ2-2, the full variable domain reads DTGVSQNPRHKITKRGQNVTFRCDPISEHNRLYWYRQTLGQGPEFLTYFQNEAQLEKSRLLSDRFSAERPKGSFSTLEIQRTEQGDSAMYLCASSSGGGPYTGELFFGEGSRLTVL.

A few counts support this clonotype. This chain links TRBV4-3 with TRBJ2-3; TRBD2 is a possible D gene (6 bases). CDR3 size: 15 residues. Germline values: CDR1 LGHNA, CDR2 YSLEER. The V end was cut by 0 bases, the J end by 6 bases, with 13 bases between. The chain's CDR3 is CASSQEVGSGDTQYF. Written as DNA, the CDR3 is TGCGCCAGCAGCCAAGAGGTCGGGAGTGGGGATACGCAGTATTTT.